Below are 7 T cell receptor beta chains sequenced from a single sample in a study of blood T cell repertoires in COVID-19. Method: immunoSEQ multiplex PCR; TCRdb's copy keeps in-frame clones and lacks some. The sample consists of some 150,000 clones, approximately 80% of them appearing once. The sequencing sample was made of peripheral blood. These receptors were collected from a woman in her 40s with active or convalescent COVID-19.

V gene TRBV27 combines with J gene TRBJ2-5, with a tentative D call TRBD1 (5 bases). Deletions cut 2 bases from V and 5 bases from J, with 18 bases between. This CDR3 spans 16 amino acids. Germline CDR1 is MNHEY and CDR2 is SMNVEV (reference sequence). In DNA form, the CDR3 reads TGTGCCAGCAGTTTAACGGCCACAGGAAACTGGGAGACCCAGTACTTC. Its translation is CASSLTATGNWETQYF.

This clone is a singleton in its sample. The chain employs TRBV7-2 and TRBJ2-7; the D gene is possibly TRBD2 (7 bases). CDR3 length: 13 amino acids. V was cut by 4 bases and J by 6 bases, with 13 bases left in between. Germline CDR1 reads SGHTA; CDR2 reads FQGNSA. Here the CDR3 reads CASSSGGGGEQYF. The CDR3 DNA sequence: TGTGCCAGCAGCTCTGGGGGAGGGGGCGAGCAGTACTTC.

The chain uses TRBV7-2 and TRBJ2-2; 9 nucleotides align to TRBD1. The V and J ends lost 6 bases and 5 bases, in that order; junction bases with no gene match: 13. The germline gives CDR1 SGHTA, CDR2 FQGNSA. The CDR3 is made up of 17 amino acids. CDR3 region: CASSQTRPGQGTGELFF. The CDR3 DNA follows: TGTGCCAGCAGTCAAACCAGACCGGGACAGGGTACCGGGGAGCTGTTTTTT.

The genes are TRBV6-6 and TRBJ2-4; 10 nucleotides match TRBD1. The ends lost 10 bases at V and 9 bases at J; junction bases unmatched: 15. Germline V lookup: CDR1 MNHNY, CDR2 SVGAGI (reference sequence). This CDR3 is 15 amino acids long. DNA of the CDR3: TGTGCCACCACTAAGGGCGGGACAGGGGAGAGCATTCAGTACTTC. Protein sequence: CATTKGGTGESIQYF.

This chain connects TRBV7-2 to TRBJ1-5, with TRBD1 as a possible D gene (6 bases). In germline, CDR1 is SGHTA, CDR2 FQGNSA. The germline V and J ends were trimmed by 5 bases and 3 bases, with 14 bases remaining between them. The CDR3 contains 15 residues. This CDR3 is CASSPGGTNNQPQHF. The CDR3 bases are TGTGCCAGCAGCCCCGGGGGGACAAACAATCAGCCCCAGCATTTT.

On this clone itself: This sample includes further DNA sequences coding for the same CDR3. The V gene is TRBV5-1, the J gene TRBJ2-3; D remains ambiguous. V was trimmed by 0 bases and J by 0 bases, leaving 5 bases between them. Germline CDR1 and CDR2: SGHRS and YFSETQ. The CDR3 is 14 amino acids. The DNA of the CDR3 is TGCGCCAGCAGCTTGGGAACTAGCACAGATACGCAGTATTTT. It encodes CASSLGTSTDTQYF.

The chain employs TRBV19 and TRBJ1-5; a possible D gene is TRBD1 (6 bases). CDR1 is LNHDA and CDR2 is SQIVND in the germline V gene (reference sequence). With 10 bases removed from V and 3 bases from J, the gap between germline ends came to 16 bases. This CDR3 region has 14 residues. DNA of the CDR3: TGTGCCAACCCCCCGGGACACTCCAATCAGCCCCAGCATTTT. Encoded protein: CANPPGHSNQPQHF.